This note documents a single T cell receptor (beta chain) sequence. The study ran its PCR with 60 Vbeta and 13 Jbeta primers. Clones were read by immunoSEQ multiplex PCR, and TCRdb kept only the in-frame ones, dropping some. This table has roughly 80,000 clones, 63% appearing once. Trimming took off 7 bases at V and 5 bases at J, with 11 bases between the two ends. In germline, CDR1 is MDHEN, CDR2 SYDVKM. This CDR3 spans 13 amino acids. This sample was included in a study of cytomegalovirus exposure and HLA in healthy donors. This chain links TRBV28 with TRBJ2-2, with D possibly TRBD2 on 6 matching bases. Sequencing input: PBMCs. The sequence came from a young man in good health and CMV-seropositive. The CDR3 spells CASTRAGTGELFF. The CDR3 DNA follows: TGTGCCAGCACTCGGGCGGGGACCGGGGAGCTGTTTTTT.